This section outlines one TCR beta chain sequence together with its context. The entry originates in a study of blood T cell repertoires in COVID-19. Looking at the study overall: From the United States, Italy and Spain came samples of acute and convalescent COVID-19.

Original data processing: Amplification with reference gene primers provided the estimates of nucleated cell counts. Measured with immunoSEQ multiplex PCR; TCRdb has only the in-frame clones, and not every one. V and J calls and clone size come straight from that table; D and trimming were deduced from the DNA. Among roughly 300,000 clones listed, roughly 88% were seen once. This clonotype was sampled from a woman in her forties or fifties with acute or convalescent COVID-19. The material sequenced was peripheral blood.

CDR3 loop: CASSYSSSGSSNEQFF. In DNA form, the CDR3 reads TGTGCCAGCAGTTACTCCTCTAGCGGGAGTTCCAATGAGCAGTTCTTC. The chain employs TRBV6-5 and TRBJ2-1; 10 positions match TRBD2. The V and J ends lost 0 bases and 6 bases, in that order; junction bases with no gene match: 5. Germline loops: CDR1 MNHEY, CDR2 SVGAGI. The CDR3 length is 16 residues.